Presented here are 19 T cell receptor beta chains from one specimen sequenced in a study of T cell responses to AZD1222 COVID-19 vaccine. TCRdb's copy holds only in-frame clones and misses some; the assay was immunoSEQ multiplex PCR. This table holds around 140,000 clones, 93% found once. The sample in question was peripheral blood, obtained on day 0 of AZD1222 vaccination. Source of these receptors: an adult in good health.

The chain couples TRBV7-2 to TRBJ1-2, with unresolved D. The CDR3 spans 14 residues. Trimming took 2 bases from V and 7 from J, leaving 14 bases between them. In germline, CDR1 is SGHTA, CDR2 FQGNSA. The CDR3 loop is CASSLRQDGSGYTF. The CDR3 DNA follows: TGTGCCAGCAGCTTACGTCAGGATGGGAGTGGCTACACCTTC. Filled out from reference TRBV7-2 and TRBJ1-2, the complete variable domain reads GAGVSQSPSNKVTEKGKDVELRCDPISGHTALYWYRQSLGQGLEFLIYFQGNSAPDKSGLPSDRFSAERTGGSVSTLTIQRTQQEDSAVYLCASSLRQDGSGYTFGSGTRLTVV.

The chain joins TRBV30 to TRBJ1-1; no clear D. This CDR3 has 12 amino acids. Germline V CDR1 and CDR2: GTSNPN, SVGIG (reference sequence). Deletions cut 8 bases from V and 4 bases from J, with 14 bases between. Here the CDR3 reads CARTVLGTEAFF. The DNA of the CDR3 is TGTGCCAGAACAGTGTTGGGCACTGAAGCTTTCTTT. Variable domain in full (rest from reference TRBV30 and TRBJ1-1): SQTIHQWPATLVQPVGSPLSLECTVEGTSNPNLYWYRQAAGRGLQLLFYSVGIGQISSEVPQNLSASRPQDRQFILSSKKLLLSDSGFYLCARTVLGTEAFFGQGTRLTVV.

J is TRBJ2-3 and V is TRBV6-2 or TRBV6-3, with D perhaps matching TRBD2 (5 bases). Germline lookup yields CDR1 MNHEY and CDR2 SVGEGT. V was cut by 5 bases and J by 3 bases, with 12 bases left in between. The CDR3 is 14 residues long. DNA for the CDR3: TGTGCCAGCAGTCCCAGGAGGTCGACAGATACGCAGTATTTT. As protein: CASSPRRSTDTQYF.

The rearrangement links TRBV18 to TRBJ2-1, with 8 bases identical to TRBD2. Germline lookup yields CDR1 KGHSH and CDR2 LQKENI. The ends lost 4 bases at V and 0 bases at J; junction bases unmatched: 5. There are 16 residues in the CDR3. This chain's CDR3 is CASSHESGSSYNEQFF. In DNA form, the CDR3 reads TGTGCCAGCTCACACGAAAGCGGGAGCTCCTACAATGAGCAGTTCTTC.

J is TRBJ2-1 and V is TRBV19; 9 bases map to TRBD2. This CDR3 is built from 14 residues. V shed 2 bases and J 9 bases; nucleotides not matched to a gene: 5. Germline values: CDR1 LNHDA, CDR2 SQIVND (reference sequence). The CDR3: CASSILAGLGEQFF. CDR3 coding DNA: TGTGCCAGTAGTATACTAGCGGGATTGGGTGAGCAGTTCTTC. Combining the CDR3 with reference TRBV19 and TRBJ2-1 gives the whole variable domain DGGITQSPKYLFRKEGQNVTLSCEQNLNHDAMYWYRQDPGQGLRLIYYSQIVNDFQKGDIAEGYSVSREKKESFPLTVTSAQKNPTAFYLCASSILAGLGEQFFGPGTRLTVL.

The chain uses TRBV11-1 and TRBJ2-7, with D unclear. The germline CDR1 and CDR2 sequences are SGHAT and FQDESV (reference sequence). CDR3 size: 15 residues. Trimming removed 5 bases from V and 4 bases from J, with 18 bases in between. This CDR3 reads CASSQGRGWGYEQYF. The CDR3 coding sequence is TGTGCCAGCAGCCAAGGCCGCGGCTGGGGATACGAGCAGTACTTC.

This chain connects TRBV19 to TRBJ1-2; D might be TRBD1 (6 bases). Germline assignment: CDR1 LNHDA and CDR2 SQIVND (reference sequence). CDR3 length equals 14 residues. Trimming pared 5 bases from V and 9 bases from J, leaving 19 bases between. The CDR3 nucleotides read TGTGCCAGTAGTGAGGACAGCTCCCAAATGAGCTACACCTTC. Residues: CASSEDSSQMSYTF. Full variable domain (remainder filled in from reference TRBV19 and TRBJ1-2): DGGITQSPKYLFRKEGQNVTLSCEQNLNHDAMYWYRQDPGQGLRLIYYSQIVNDFQKGDIAEGYSVSREKKESFPLTVTSAQKNPTAFYLCASSEDSSQMSYTFGSGTRLTVV.

The CDR3 DNA reads as TGTGCCATCAGTGAGTCCTCAGAGACACTGAGCTCCTATAATTCACCCCTCCACTTT. Amino acids: CAISESSETLSSYNSPLHF. This chain joins TRBV10-3 and TRBJ1-6; no reliable D call. This CDR3 comprises 19 residues. Germline assignment: CDR1 ENHRY and CDR2 SYGVKD. With 0 bases removed from V and 0 bases from J, the gap between germline ends came to 15 bases.

This clone is a singleton in its sample. The chain employs TRBV25-1 and TRBJ1-1; weak D call: TRBD1 (5 bases). The germline gives CDR1 MGHDK, CDR2 SYGVNS. Trimming took 4 bases from V and 4 from J, leaving 13 bases between them. The CDR3 loop spans 14 amino acids. The CDR3 is CASSGAPQGTEAFF. The CDR3 nucleotides are TGTGCCAGCAGTGGGGCCCCCCAGGGCACTGAAGCTTTCTTT.

This rearrangement joins TRBV18 to TRBJ1-1; no clear D. The length of the CDR3 is 13 residues. The germline V and J ends were trimmed by 5 bases and 11 bases, with 18 bases remaining between them. Germline V gives CDR1 KGHSH, CDR2 LQKENI. The CDR3 here is CASSIKTTAGAFF. CDR3 sequence (DNA): TGTGCCAGCTCAATTAAGACCACTGCGGGGGCTTTCTTT.

This rearrangement joins TRBV12-3 or TRBV12-4 to TRBJ1-3; unclear D gene. The CDR3 is 13 amino acids. The V gene lost 2 bases and the J gene lost 0 bases, with 2 bases spanning the gap. The CDR3 bases are TGTGCCAGCAGTTTATTCTCTGGAAACACCATATATTTT. Translated: CASSLFSGNTIYF.

The rearrangement links TRBV2 to TRBJ1-2, with 7 bases that match TRBD1. Germline trimming cut 6 bases from V and 3 bases from J; bases unmatched to any gene: 4. Germline V gene data show CDR1 as SNHLY and CDR2 as FYNNEI. This CDR3 spans 13 amino acids. CDR3 nucleotide sequence: TGTGCCAGCAGGCCTACAGGGGACTATGGCTACACCTTC. It yields the protein CASRPTGDYGYTF.

In its sample, this clone was seen once. The chain recombines TRBV7-8 with TRBJ1-3; D remains ambiguous. With 5 bases removed from V and 1 base from J, the gap between germline ends came to 9 bases. Germline lookup yields CDR1 SGHVS and CDR2 FQNEAQ. The length of the CDR3 is 14 residues. The CDR3 reads CASSPEGSGNTIYF. The CDR3 coding sequence is TGTGCCAGCAGCCCAGAAGGATCTGGAAACACCATATATTTT. The entire variable domain, with the rest obtained from reference TRBV7-8 and TRBJ1-3, is as follows: GAGVSQSPRYKVAKRGQDVALRCDPISGHVSLFWYQQALGQGPEFLTYFQNEAQLDKSGLPSDRFFAERPEGSVSTLKIQRTQQEDSAVYLCASSPEGSGNTIYFGEGSWLTVV.

V usage is TRBV12-3 or TRBV12-4 and J usage is TRBJ1-1; the D is unclear. V gave up 4 bases and J gave up 3 bases, with 0 bases separating them. The length of the CDR3 is 10 residues. The CDR3 loop reads CASSYTEAFF. In DNA, the CDR3 is TGTGCCAGCAGTTACACTGAAGCTTTCTTT.

This sequence joins TRBV28 and TRBJ2-1; D possibly uses TRBD1 or TRBD2 (5 bases each). Trimming left V 6 bases short and J 0 bases short, with 24 bases between. In germline, CDR1 is MDHEN, CDR2 SYDVKM. This CDR3 spans 19 amino acids. CDR3 in amino acids: CASRNRDHTTRSSYNEQFF. The CDR3, as DNA: TGTGCCAGCAGAAACCGGGACCACACTACCAGGAGCTCCTACAATGAGCAGTTCTTC.

CDR3: CASSLGAGGLNEQFF. The CDR3 DNA sequence: TGTGCCAGCAGTTTAGGAGCGGGGGGGTTAAATGAGCAGTTCTTC. The rearrangement uses TRBV27 and TRBJ2-1, with 10 bases fitting TRBD2. The V and J ends lost 2 bases and 7 bases, in that order; junction bases with no gene match: 5. The CDR3 sequence is 15 residues long. Per the germline V gene, CDR1 is MNHEY and CDR2 is SMNVEV (reference sequence).

This clone was detected once. This rearrangement joins TRBV9 to TRBJ2-3; TRBD2 is a possible D gene (6 bases). This CDR3 is built from 14 residues. The germline CDR1 and CDR2 sequences are SGDLS and YYNGEE. V gave up 0 bases and J gave up 5 bases, with 10 bases separating them. CDR3 amino acids: CASSVGTIKDTQYF. The CDR3 nucleotides read TGTGCCAGCAGCGTAGGGACTATAAAAGATACGCAGTATTTT.

The chain combines TRBV27 with TRBJ2-1; 7 bases line up with TRBD1. Germline CDR1 reads MNHEY; CDR2 reads SMNVEV (reference sequence). This CDR3 has 16 amino acids. V gave up 4 bases and J gave up 8 bases; unmatched junction bases: 14. CDR3 sequence reads: CASSSLTGNLFYEQFF. In nucleotides, the CDR3 is TGTGCCAGCAGTTCCCTGACAGGGAATTTATTTTATGAGCAGTTCTTC.

This chain joins TRBV7-9 and TRBJ1-2; TRBD1 matches at 7 bases. Germline CDR1 reads SEHNR; CDR2 reads FQNEAQ (reference sequence). V was pared by 4 bases and J by 7 bases, with 9 bases of the junction left unmatched. CDR3 length: 14 amino acids. The CDR3 protein is CASSSDREGFGYTF. The CDR3 DNA follows: TGTGCCAGCAGCTCCGACAGGGAGGGATTTGGCTACACCTTC.